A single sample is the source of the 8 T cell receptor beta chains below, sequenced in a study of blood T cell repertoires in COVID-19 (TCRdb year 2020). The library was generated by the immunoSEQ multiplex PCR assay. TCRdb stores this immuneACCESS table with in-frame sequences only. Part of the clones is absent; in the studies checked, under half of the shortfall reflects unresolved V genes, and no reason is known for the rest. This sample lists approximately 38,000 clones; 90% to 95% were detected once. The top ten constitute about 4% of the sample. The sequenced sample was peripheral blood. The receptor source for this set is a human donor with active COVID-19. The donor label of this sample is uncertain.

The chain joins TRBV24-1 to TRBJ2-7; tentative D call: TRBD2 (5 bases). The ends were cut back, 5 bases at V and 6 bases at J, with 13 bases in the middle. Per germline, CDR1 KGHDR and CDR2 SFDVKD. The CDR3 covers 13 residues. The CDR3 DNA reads TGTGCCACCAGTGCCTCGAGGGATTCCGAGCAGTACTTC. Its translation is CATSASRDSEQYF.

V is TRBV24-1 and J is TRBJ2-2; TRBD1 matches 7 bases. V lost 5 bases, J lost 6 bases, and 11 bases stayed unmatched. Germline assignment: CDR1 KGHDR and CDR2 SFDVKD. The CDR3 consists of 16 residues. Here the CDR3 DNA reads TGTGCCACCAGTGCCCGGGACAGCGCCCGGCCCGGGGAGCTGTTTTTT. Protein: CATSARDSARPGELFF.

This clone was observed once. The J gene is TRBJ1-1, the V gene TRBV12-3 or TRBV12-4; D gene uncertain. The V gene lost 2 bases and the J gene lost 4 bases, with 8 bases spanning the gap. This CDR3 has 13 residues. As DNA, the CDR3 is TGTGCCAGCAGTTTATTCACGGGCACTGAAGCTTTCTTT. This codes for CASSLFTGTEAFF.

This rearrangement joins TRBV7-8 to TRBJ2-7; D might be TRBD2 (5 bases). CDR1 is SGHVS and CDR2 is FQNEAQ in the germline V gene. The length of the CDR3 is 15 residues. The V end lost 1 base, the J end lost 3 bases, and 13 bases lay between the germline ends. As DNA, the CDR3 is TGTGCCAGCAGCTTAGTTGCAGGAGGAGGCTACGAGCAGTACTTC. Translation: CASSLVAGGGYEQYF.

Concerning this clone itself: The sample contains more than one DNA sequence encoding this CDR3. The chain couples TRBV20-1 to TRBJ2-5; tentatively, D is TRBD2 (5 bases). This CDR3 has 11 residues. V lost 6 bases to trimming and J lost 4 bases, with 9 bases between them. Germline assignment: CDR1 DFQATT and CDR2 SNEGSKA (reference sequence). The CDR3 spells CSAPRGETQYF. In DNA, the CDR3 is TGCAGTGCCCCCCGGGGAGAGACCCAGTACTTC.

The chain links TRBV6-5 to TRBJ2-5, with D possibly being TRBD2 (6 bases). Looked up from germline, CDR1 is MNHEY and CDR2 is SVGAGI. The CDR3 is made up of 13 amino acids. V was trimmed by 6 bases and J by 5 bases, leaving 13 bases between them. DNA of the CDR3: TGTGCCAGCAGGGGGACTCCATCGGAGACCCAGTACTTC. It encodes CASRGTPSETQYF.

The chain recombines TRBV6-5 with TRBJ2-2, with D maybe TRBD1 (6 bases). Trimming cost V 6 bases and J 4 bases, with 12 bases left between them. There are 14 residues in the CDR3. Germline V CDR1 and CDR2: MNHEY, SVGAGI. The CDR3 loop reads CASRSGVGTGELFF. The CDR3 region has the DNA TGTGCCAGCAGATCAGGGGTGGGCACCGGGGAGCTGTTTTTT.

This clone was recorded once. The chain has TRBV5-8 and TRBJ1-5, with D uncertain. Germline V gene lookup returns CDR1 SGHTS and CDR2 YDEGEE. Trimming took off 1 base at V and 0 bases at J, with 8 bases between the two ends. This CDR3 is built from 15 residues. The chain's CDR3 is CASSLRGSSNQPQHF. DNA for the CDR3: TGTGCCAGCAGCTTGCGAGGGTCTAGCAATCAGCCCCAGCATTTT.